Presented here are 30 T cell receptor beta chains from one specimen sequenced in a study of siplizumab effects on memory and regulatory T cells. Produced via immunoSEQ multiplex PCR; TCRdb's table is partial and in-frame only. This table holds about 50,000 clones, 95% to 97% found once. The sequenced sample consisted of naive CD4+ T cells sorted from blood. The receptors were gathered from a human donor in good health.

This chain links TRBV2 with TRBJ2-1, with 10 nucleotides matching TRBD2. The CDR3 is made up of 14 amino acids. CDR1 is SNHLY and CDR2 is FYNNEI in the germline V gene. V gave up 6 bases and J gave up 2 bases; unmatched junction bases: 1. The CDR3 protein is CASRGLAAYNEQFF. The CDR3 nucleotides are TGTGCCAGCAGAGGACTAGCGGCCTACAATGAGCAGTTCTTC.

The chain carries TRBV6-5 and TRBJ1-1; D gene uncertain. Germline CDR1 reads MNHEY; CDR2 reads SVGAGI. The CDR3 is made up of 15 amino acids. V lost 7 bases to trimming and J lost 0 bases, with 15 bases between them. CDR3 DNA: TGTGCCAGCATCAAAACCAGGCTCATGAACACTGAAGCTTTCTTT. This codes for CASIKTRLMNTEAFF.

This rearrangement joins TRBV23-1 to TRBJ1-2; 9 bases fit TRBD1. TRBV23-1 is annotated as an ORF whose role is uncertain. The CDR3 loop spans 17 amino acids. V lost 2 bases, J lost 5 bases, and 12 bases stayed unmatched. The CDR3 loop is CASSQAGQGSRRYGYTF. The CDR3 DNA reads as TGCGCCAGCAGTCAAGCGGGACAGGGCTCCCGACGGTATGGCTACACCTTC.

The chain couples TRBV5-1 to TRBJ1-4, with D hard to call. V lost 4 bases, J lost 4 bases, and 11 bases lay in between. The germline V gene encodes CDR1 SGHRS and CDR2 YFSETQ. This CDR3 has 14 amino acids. CDR3 sequence reads: CASSVGLINEKLFF. In nucleotides, the CDR3 is TGCGCCAGCAGCGTAGGACTGATTAATGAAAAACTGTTTTTT. The whole variable domain, remainder taken from reference TRBV5-1 and TRBJ1-4, is KAGVTQTPRYLIKTRGQQVTLSCSPISGHRSVSWYQQTPGQGLQFLFEYFSETQRNKGNFPGRFSGRQFSNSRSEMNVSTLELGDSALYLCASSVGLINEKLFFGSGTQLSVL.

The chain employs TRBV5-1 and TRBJ2-3, with D maybe TRBD1 (6 bases). V lost 3 bases and J lost 5, with 7 bases in between. Germline CDR1 is SGHRS and CDR2 is YFSETQ. This CDR3 has 12 residues. As DNA, the CDR3 is TGCGCCAGCAGCTGGGGGCAAGATACGCAGTATTTT. It translates to CASSWGQDTQYF.

The gene calls are TRBV6-6 and TRBJ2-7; D might be TRBD1 (5 bases). There are 15 residues in the CDR3. Per the germline V gene, CDR1 is MNHNY and CDR2 is SVGAGI (reference sequence). Trimming cost V 4 bases and J 7 bases, with 20 bases left between them. CDR3 DNA sequence: TGTGCCAGCAGTTCTTCCGTGGGGCGAGGTTTTGAGCAGTACTTC. It encodes CASSSSVGRGFEQYF.

This rearrangement joins TRBV5-4 to TRBJ2-3; 9 bases align to TRBD2. Losses at the gene ends were 0 bases for V and 3 bases for J; bases not matched to a gene: 11. Germline V gene sequence: CDR1 SGHNT, CDR2 YYREEE (reference sequence). This CDR3 comprises 18 residues. In nucleotides, the CDR3 is TGTGCCAGCAGCTTGGGGGTTTATGGCGGGAGGGATACAGATACGCAGTATTTT. Protein: CASSLGVYGGRDTDTQYF.

This chain joins TRBV5-1 and TRBJ2-2; TRBD2 aligns across 7 bases. The J segment lost 3 bases and the V segment lost 2 bases, leaving 4 bases of the junction unmatched. The germline CDR1 and CDR2 sequences are SGHRS and YFSETQ. There are 15 residues in the CDR3. CDR3 loop: CASSFRGRYTGELFF. The DNA of the CDR3 is TGCGCCAGCAGCTTCCGCGGGAGATACACCGGGGAGCTGTTTTTT. The variable domain in full, completed from reference TRBV5-1 and TRBJ2-2, reads KAGVTQTPRYLIKTRGQQVTLSCSPISGHRSVSWYQQTPGQGLQFLFEYFSETQRNKGNFPGRFSGRQFSNSRSEMNVSTLELGDSALYLCASSFRGRYTGELFFGEGSRLTVL.

This rearrangement joins TRBV12-5 to TRBJ1-1; TRBD1 aligns across 7 bases. This CDR3 comprises 14 residues. The V segment lost 3 bases and the J segment 5 bases; nucleotides outside the gene matches: 6. Germline CDR1 is LGHNT and CDR2 is FRNRAP. Here the CDR3 DNA reads TGTGCTAGTGGTTTCCCTGCAGGGGGGACTGAAGCTTTCTTT. Translation: CASGFPAGGTEAFF.

This sequence joins TRBV27 and TRBJ2-2; a weak D match, TRBD1 (5 bases). CDR1 and CDR2 from the germline V gene are MNHEY and SMNVEV (reference sequence). Trimming took off 8 bases at V and 0 bases at J, with 13 bases between the two ends. CDR3 length: 15 residues. The CDR3 region is CASDEQETNTGELFF. CDR3 nucleotides: TGTGCCAGCGACGAACAGGAAACGAACACCGGGGAGCTGTTTTTT.

This clone was seen only once. V and J are TRBV6-1 and TRBJ2-7, with 7 bases matching TRBD2. This CDR3 is built from 15 residues. J was trimmed by 9 bases and V by 8 bases; bases with no gene match: 19. Per the germline V gene, CDR1 is MNHNS and CDR2 is SASEGT. CDR3: CASSSLGGIYERQYF. CDR3 nucleotide sequence: TGTGCCAGCTCCTCCCTCGGGGGGATCTACGAGCGGCAGTACTTC.

The CDR3, as DNA: TGTGCCAGCAGTCTCCCGGTGGGAGGCACTGAAGCTTTCTTT. Its protein product is CASSLPVGGTEAFF. The J gene is TRBJ1-1, the V gene TRBV28, with no clear D. The germline V gene has CDR1 MDHEN and CDR2 SYDVKM. V lost 5 bases to trimming and J lost 4 bases, with 14 bases between them. This CDR3 region has 14 residues.

The J gene is TRBJ1-2, the V gene TRBV5-1; 7 nucleotides agree with TRBD1. The CDR3 has 14 residues. Germline-derived CDR1 and CDR2 are SGHRS and YFSETQ. V was clipped by 4 bases and J by 9 bases; unmatched bases: 12. The CDR3 reads CASSRPGEGASYTF. In DNA, the CDR3 is TGCGCCAGCAGCCGCCCAGGGGAGGGGGCGAGCTACACCTTC.

The chain employs TRBV9 and TRBJ2-7, with D possibly matching TRBD2 (6 bases). CDR3 length: 17 residues. Trimming took 0 bases from V and 0 from J, leaving 16 bases between them. Per the germline V gene, CDR1 is SGDLS and CDR2 is YYNGEE. The CDR3 DNA follows: TGTGCCAGCAGCGTAGGTGGCGGTTCGCGGGGCTCCTACGAGCAGTACTTC. The encoded protein is CASSVGGGSRGSYEQYF.

The rearrangement links TRBV7-2 to TRBJ1-4; no reliable D call. The ends were cut back, 5 bases at V and 0 bases at J, with 13 bases in the middle. CDR3 length: 16 residues. Germline V gene sequence: CDR1 SGHTA, CDR2 FQGNSA. The DNA of the CDR3 is TGTGCCAGCAGCCCGGAACCAACCGCAACTAATGAAAAACTGTTTTTT. Translation: CASSPEPTATNEKLFF. Based on the CDR3 plus reference TRBV7-2 and TRBJ1-4, the full variable domain is GAGVSQSPSNKVTEKGKDVELRCDPISGHTALYWYRQSLGQGLEFLIYFQGNSAPDKSGLPSDRFSAERTGGSVSTLTIQRTQQEDSAVYLCASSPEPTATNEKLFFGSGTQLSVL.

J is TRBJ2-5 and V is TRBV6-6; D is ambiguous. The V gene's germline CDR1 is MNHNY and CDR2 SVGAGI (reference sequence). This CDR3 spans 13 amino acids. V was cut by 7 bases and J by 2 bases, with 11 bases left in between. The DNA for the CDR3 is TGTGCCAGCAACAGAGCGCGACAAGAGACCCAGTACTTC. Translating it yields CASNRARQETQYF.

This chain links TRBV13 with TRBJ2-1; 8 bases line up with TRBD2. Germline V CDR1 and CDR2: PRHDT, FYEKMQ (reference sequence). The V gene end was trimmed by 10 bases and the J gene end by 1 base; junction bases not matched to a gene: 21. The CDR3 is 19 amino acids. The CDR3 protein is CATPLGGPLSGMSYNEQFF. CDR3 nucleotide sequence: TGTGCCACCCCCCTCGGGGGACCCCTTAGCGGGATGTCCTACAATGAGCAGTTCTTC.

V and J are TRBV5-1 and TRBJ2-2, with D perhaps TRBD2 (5 bases). Germline-derived CDR1 and CDR2 are SGHRS and YFSETQ. Trimming cost V 5 bases and J 4 bases, with 12 bases left between them. The length of the CDR3 is 14 residues. CDR3: CASRGYAGTGELFF. The DNA for the CDR3 is TGCGCCAGCAGGGGGTACGCGGGCACCGGGGAGCTGTTTTTT.

The V call is TRBV7-8, the J call TRBJ1-5; 9 nucleotides agree with TRBD1. This CDR3 region has 17 residues. Germline assignment: CDR1 SGHVS and CDR2 FQNEAQ. V shed 0 bases and J 5 bases; nucleotides not matched to a gene: 8. Here the CDR3 DNA reads TGTGCCAGCAGCTTAGCAAGGTTGGGACAGGGCCATCAGCCCCAGCATTTT. Protein sequence: CASSLARLGQGHQPQHF.

This clone was seen a single time. The gene calls are TRBV9 and TRBJ2-1; no clear D gene. In germline, CDR1 is SGDLS, CDR2 YYNGEE. Between the trimmed V and J ends, which lost 0 bases and 9 bases, there was a span of 10 bases. The CDR3 extends over 13 amino acids. The CDR3 coding sequence is TGTGCCAGCAGCGTAGAACCCACGTCTGAGCAGTTCTTC. Translation gives CASSVEPTSEQFF.

The genes are TRBV2 and TRBJ2-1; 11 bases map to TRBD2. V dropped 4 bases and J dropped 7; count of bases not matched to a gene: 6. The CDR3 has 15 amino acids. Germline V lookup: CDR1 SNHLY, CDR2 FYNNEI. CDR3 nucleotides: TGTGCCAGCAGTGTCGAGACTAGCGGGGCGAATGAGCAGTTCTTC. Protein: CASSVETSGANEQFF.

The chain couples TRBV2 to TRBJ2-3, with 11 nucleotides matching TRBD2. The junction had 7 bases not matched to a gene; V was cut back by 1 base and J by 4 bases. Germline assignment: CDR1 SNHLY and CDR2 FYNNEI. The CDR3 is 17 residues long. DNA for the CDR3: TGTGCCAGCAGTGAAGGTGTCCTAGCGGGAGGAGCAGATACGCAGTATTTT. It yields the protein CASSEGVLAGGADTQYF.

The J gene is TRBJ2-5, the V gene TRBV7-9; D is uncertain. The CDR3 covers 15 residues. V lost 1 base, J lost 6 bases, and 15 bases lay in between. CDR1 SEHNR and CDR2 FQNEAQ come from the germline V gene (reference sequence). The CDR3 spells CASSLEGPGWKTQYF. CDR3 DNA: TGTGCCAGCAGCTTAGAGGGCCCCGGGTGGAAGACCCAGTACTTC.

This sequence joins TRBV7-6 and TRBJ2-5; 8 nucleotides match TRBD2. This CDR3 comprises 14 residues. Germline CDR1 reads SGHVS; CDR2 reads FNYEAQ. V trimming: 4 bases; J trimming: 5 bases; junction bases outside the gene matches: 6. This chain's CDR3 is CASSSAGAGETQYF. The CDR3 region has the DNA TGTGCCAGCAGCTCAGCGGGAGCTGGGGAGACCCAGTACTTC.

In its sample, this clone was seen once. The CDR3 DNA sequence: TGTGCCATCAGTGTTGCCTCTAGCACAGATACGCAGTATTTT. It is translated as CAISVASSTDTQYF. The V gene is TRBV10-3, the J gene TRBJ2-3; D unclear. V lost 4 bases to trimming and J lost 0 bases, with 8 bases between them. Looked up from germline, CDR1 is ENHRY and CDR2 is SYGVKD. This CDR3 region has 14 residues.

This rearrangement joins TRBV2 to TRBJ1-2; D is unresolved. This CDR3 region has 12 residues. Trimming removed 7 bases at V and 0 bases at J, with 6 bases between. Germline CDR1 SNHLY, CDR2 FYNNEI. The CDR3 nucleotides are TGTGCCAGCAACCCTTCTAACTATGGCTACACCTTC. Its translation: CASNPSNYGYTF.

The chain is built from TRBV7-3 and TRBJ2-7; D unclear. The V end lost 0 bases, the J end lost 3 bases, and 6 bases lay between the germline ends. The CDR3 consists of 13 residues. Germline V lookup: CDR1 SGHTA, CDR2 FQGTGA. CDR3 DNA sequence: TGTGCCAGCAGCTTAACTAAGGGCTACGAGCAGTACTTC. Amino acid sequence: CASSLTKGYEQYF.

This rearrangement joins TRBV19 to TRBJ1-1, with TRBD1 matching over 7 bases. The ends lost 6 bases at V and 3 bases at J; junction bases unmatched: 10. The CDR3 runs to 15 residues. Germline-derived CDR1 and CDR2 are LNHDA and SQIVND (reference sequence). In DNA form, the CDR3 reads TGTGCCAGTAGCCAAACAGGGGCGGGGGACACTGAAGCTTTCTTT. It specifies CASSQTGAGDTEAFF.

The genes are TRBV28 and TRBJ2-5; a possible D gene is TRBD2 (6 bases). The end of the DNA is better explained by TRBJ2-7, so the J call may be wrong. Germline CDR1 MDHEN, CDR2 SYDVKM. The length of the CDR3 is 17 residues. The CDR3: CASRLGTLGGRAYEQYF. The CDR3 nucleotides read TGTGCCAGCAGACTCGGGACTTTGGGCGGGCGAGCCTACGAGCAGTACTTC.

V is TRBV4-2 and J is TRBJ1-5; 7 bases line up with TRBD1. CDR3 length: 18 residues. Germline CDR1 reads LGHNA; CDR2 reads YNFKEQ. Germline trimming cut 7 bases from V and 2 bases from J; bases unmatched to any gene: 17. The CDR3 coding sequence is TGTGCCAGCACCCCCGACAGGGTTACCCTACTGGGCAATCAGCCCCAGCATTTT. Amino acids: CASTPDRVTLLGNQPQHF.